This entry describes one T cell receptor (beta chain). Its matching antigen is unknown. This sample includes further DNA sequences coding for the same CDR3. This sample is drawn from a study of beta chain features in type 1 diabetes. Points from the study as a whole: In the patient group, naive, central memory and Treg TCRB repertoires seemed more alike than in the healthy donor group.

Since all of the isolated RNA was reverse transcribed, expressed TCRB transcripts were what got sequenced. Method: immunoSEQ multiplex PCR; TCRdb's copy keeps in-frame clones and lacks some. The table shows more than 350,000 clones, with 9.5% to 12% occurring only once. The sequenced sample consisted of naive CD4+ T cells from blood. The sequence was collected from a woman aged 18-29 years in good health.

CDR3 sequence (DNA): TGTGCCAGTAGTAAGAGCGGGAGCTCCTACAATGAGCAGTTCTTC. As protein: CASSKSGSSYNEQFF. The V and J genes are TRBV19 and TRBJ2-1; TRBD2 agrees at 8 bases. Germline V lookup: CDR1 LNHDA, CDR2 SQIVND (reference sequence). The trim removed 4 bases at V and 0 bases at J, leaving 2 bases unmatched. The CDR3 loop spans 15 amino acids.